This T cell receptor (beta chain) was sequenced during a study of blood T cell repertoires in COVID-19. There are 15 residues in the CDR3. The V segment lost 6 bases and the J segment 1 base; nucleotides outside the gene matches: 5. Germline CDR1 is SEHNR and CDR2 is FQNEAQ (reference sequence). Data came from immunoSEQ multiplex PCR; TCRdb stores just in-frame clones and leaves some out. The sample consists of about 400,000 clones, under 90% of them appearing once. The receptor comes from a woman aged 25 to 39 who had recovered from COVID-19. Sample: PBMCs or T cells enriched from blood (not recorded which). The J gene is TRBJ1-4, the V gene TRBV7-9; 7 positions agree with TRBD1. CDR3: CASSPDRVTNEKLFF. CDR3 nucleotides: TGTGCCAGCAGTCCTGACAGGGTAACTAATGAAAAACTGTTTTTT.